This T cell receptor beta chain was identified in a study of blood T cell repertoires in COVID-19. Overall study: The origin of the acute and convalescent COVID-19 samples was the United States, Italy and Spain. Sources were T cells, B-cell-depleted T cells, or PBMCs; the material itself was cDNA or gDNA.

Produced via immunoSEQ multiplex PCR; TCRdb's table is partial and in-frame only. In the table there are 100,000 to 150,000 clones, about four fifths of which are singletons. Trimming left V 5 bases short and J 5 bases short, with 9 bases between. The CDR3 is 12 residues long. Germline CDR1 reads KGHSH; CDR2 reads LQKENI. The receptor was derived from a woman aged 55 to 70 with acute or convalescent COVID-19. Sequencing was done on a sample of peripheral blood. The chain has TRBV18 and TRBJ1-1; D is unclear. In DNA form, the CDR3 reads TGTGCCAGCTCAACAACGGGAACTGAAGCTTTCTTT. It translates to CASSTTGTEAFF.